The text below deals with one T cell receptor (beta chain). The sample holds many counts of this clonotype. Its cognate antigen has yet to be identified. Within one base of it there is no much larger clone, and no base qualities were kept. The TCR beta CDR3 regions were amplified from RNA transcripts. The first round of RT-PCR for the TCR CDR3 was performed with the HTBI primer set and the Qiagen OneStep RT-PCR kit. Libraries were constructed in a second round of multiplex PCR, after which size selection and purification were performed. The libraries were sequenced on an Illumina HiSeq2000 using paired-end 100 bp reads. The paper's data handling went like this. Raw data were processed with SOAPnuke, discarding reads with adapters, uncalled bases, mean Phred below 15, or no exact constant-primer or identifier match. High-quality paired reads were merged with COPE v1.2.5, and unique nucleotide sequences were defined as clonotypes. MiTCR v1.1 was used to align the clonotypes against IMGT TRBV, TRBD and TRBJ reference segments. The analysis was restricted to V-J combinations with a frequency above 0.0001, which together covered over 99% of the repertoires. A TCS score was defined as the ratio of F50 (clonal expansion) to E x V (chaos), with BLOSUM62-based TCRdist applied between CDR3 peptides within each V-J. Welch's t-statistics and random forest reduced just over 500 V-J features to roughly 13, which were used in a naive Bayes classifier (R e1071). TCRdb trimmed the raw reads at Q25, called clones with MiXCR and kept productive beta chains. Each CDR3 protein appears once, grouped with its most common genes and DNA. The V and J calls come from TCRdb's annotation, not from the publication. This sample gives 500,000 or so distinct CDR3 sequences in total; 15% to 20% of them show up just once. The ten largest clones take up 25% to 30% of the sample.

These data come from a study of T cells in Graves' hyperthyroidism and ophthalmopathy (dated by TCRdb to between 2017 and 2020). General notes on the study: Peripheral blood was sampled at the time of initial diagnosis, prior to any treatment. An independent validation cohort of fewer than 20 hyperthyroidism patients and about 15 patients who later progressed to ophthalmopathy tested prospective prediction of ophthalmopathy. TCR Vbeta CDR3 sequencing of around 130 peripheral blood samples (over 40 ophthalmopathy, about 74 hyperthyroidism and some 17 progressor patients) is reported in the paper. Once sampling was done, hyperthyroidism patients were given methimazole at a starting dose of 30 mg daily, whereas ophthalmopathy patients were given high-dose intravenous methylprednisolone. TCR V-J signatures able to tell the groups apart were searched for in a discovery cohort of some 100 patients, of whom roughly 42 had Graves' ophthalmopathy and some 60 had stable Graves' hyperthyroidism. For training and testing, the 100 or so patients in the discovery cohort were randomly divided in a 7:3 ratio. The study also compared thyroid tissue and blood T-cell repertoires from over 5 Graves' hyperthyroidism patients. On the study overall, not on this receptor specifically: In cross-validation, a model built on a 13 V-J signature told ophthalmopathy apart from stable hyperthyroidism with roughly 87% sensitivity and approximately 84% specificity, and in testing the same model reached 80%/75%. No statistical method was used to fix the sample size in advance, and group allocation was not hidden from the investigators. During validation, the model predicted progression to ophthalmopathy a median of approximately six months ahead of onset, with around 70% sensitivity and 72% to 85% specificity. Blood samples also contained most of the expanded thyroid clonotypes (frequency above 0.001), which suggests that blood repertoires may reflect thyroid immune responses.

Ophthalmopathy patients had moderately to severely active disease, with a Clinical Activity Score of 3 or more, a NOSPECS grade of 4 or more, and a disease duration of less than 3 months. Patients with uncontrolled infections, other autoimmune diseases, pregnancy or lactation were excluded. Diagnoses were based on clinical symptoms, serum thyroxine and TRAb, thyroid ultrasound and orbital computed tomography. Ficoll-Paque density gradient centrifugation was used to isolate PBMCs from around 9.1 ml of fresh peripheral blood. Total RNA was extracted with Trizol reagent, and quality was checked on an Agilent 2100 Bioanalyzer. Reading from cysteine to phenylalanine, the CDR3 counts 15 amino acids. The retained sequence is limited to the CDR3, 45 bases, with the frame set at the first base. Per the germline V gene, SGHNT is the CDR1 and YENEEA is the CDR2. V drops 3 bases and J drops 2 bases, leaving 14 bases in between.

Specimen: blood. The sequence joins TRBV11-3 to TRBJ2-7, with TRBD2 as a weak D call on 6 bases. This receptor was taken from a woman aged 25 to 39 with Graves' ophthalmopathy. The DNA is TGTGCCAGCAGCTTGTCCGGGGGACCCCCCTACGAGCAGTACTTC. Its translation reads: CASSLSGGPPYEQYF.